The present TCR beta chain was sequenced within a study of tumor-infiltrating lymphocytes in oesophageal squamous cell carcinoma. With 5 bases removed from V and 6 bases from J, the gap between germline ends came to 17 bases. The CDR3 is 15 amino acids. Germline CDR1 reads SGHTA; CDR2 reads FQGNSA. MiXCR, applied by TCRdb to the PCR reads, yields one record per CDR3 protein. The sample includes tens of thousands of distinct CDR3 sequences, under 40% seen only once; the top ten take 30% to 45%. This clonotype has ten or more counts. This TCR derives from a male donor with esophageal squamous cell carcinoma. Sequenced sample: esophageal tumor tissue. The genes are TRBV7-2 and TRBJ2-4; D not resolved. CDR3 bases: TGTGCCAGCAGCCCAGACCACAACAAGGGAAACATTCAGTACTTC. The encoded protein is CASSPDHNKGNIQYF.